This TCR beta chain emerged from a study of T cells in women clearing cervical HPV infection. Study at large: Cases: HPV16-related CIN3 or worse on histology, a couple of invasive cancers. Case blood drawn at lesion detection; control blood after infection cleared.

Study-wide results and limits: Controls had more TRBV6-7 (approximately 0.15%) than cases (about 0.11%). Richness differences could reflect unmeasured T-cell content per sample.

V shed 3 bases, J shed 7 bases, and the junction held 4 bases outside the gene matches. The CDR3 is 14 amino acids. Germline loops: CDR1 SGHNT, CDR2 YYREEE (reference sequence). Method: immunoSEQ multiplex PCR; TCRdb's copy keeps in-frame clones and lacks some. In total, the table holds tens of thousands of clones. Regarding this clone: Its antigen is unknown. The read ends 3 residues shy of where the CDR3 ends; the end is completed using the germline J gene.

The specimen sequenced was blood buffy coat. The chain uses TRBV5-4 and TRBJ1-6; 7 positions match TRBD1. The sequence was obtained from a woman between 18 and 70 years old with a cervical HPV16 infection that either progressed to CIN3+ or cleared (not recorded which). CDR3 protein: CASSSDRRNSPLHF. The CDR3 bases that were read are TGTGCCAGCAGCTCGGACAGGAGAAATTCACCC.